This T cell receptor (beta chain) was sequenced in a study of Tregs in tolerant kidney transplant recipients. Data came from immunoSEQ multiplex PCR; TCRdb stores just in-frame clones and leaves some out. The table records under 100,000 clones, about 92% of them present only once. The clonotype comes from a human donor in good health. The sample taken for sequencing was CD8+ T cells from blood.

The CDR3 nucleotides are TGTGCCAGCAGCTTAGAAGGGGACTTGGGCGAGCAGTACTTC. It translates to CASSLEGDLGEQYF. The chain uses TRBV7-8 and TRBJ2-7, with a possible D match to TRBD2 (6 bases). Germline CDR1 reads SGHVS; CDR2 reads FQNEAQ. V lost 1 base to trimming and J lost 6 bases, with 13 bases between them. CDR3 size: 14 residues.